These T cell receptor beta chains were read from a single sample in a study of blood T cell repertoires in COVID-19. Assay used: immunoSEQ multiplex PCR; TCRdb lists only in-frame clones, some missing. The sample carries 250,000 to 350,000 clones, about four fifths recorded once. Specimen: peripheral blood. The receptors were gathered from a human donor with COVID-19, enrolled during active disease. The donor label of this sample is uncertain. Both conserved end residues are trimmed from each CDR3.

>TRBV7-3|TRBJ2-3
ASSFARGSADTQY
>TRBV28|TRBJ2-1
ASSEDRGWGSSSYNEQF
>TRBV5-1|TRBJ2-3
ASSFEGGGDTQY
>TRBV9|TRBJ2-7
ASSVERVTNEGFPYEQY
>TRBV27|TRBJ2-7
ASREQGAGEQY
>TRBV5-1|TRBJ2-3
ASQSGGRVPDTQY
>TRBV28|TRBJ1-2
ASSLWSGIYGYT
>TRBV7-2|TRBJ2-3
ASSLQAGGLTDTQY
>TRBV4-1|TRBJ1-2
ASSQVTGRGYT
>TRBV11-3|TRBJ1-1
ASSFGLGHTEAF
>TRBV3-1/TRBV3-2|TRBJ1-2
ASSPPTGFINYGYT
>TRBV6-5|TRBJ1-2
ASSSTTGTYGYT
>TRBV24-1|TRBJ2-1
ATSDQRTGDEQF
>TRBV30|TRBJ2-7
AWSGLAGYEQY
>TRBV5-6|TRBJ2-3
ASSLVRRYTDTQY
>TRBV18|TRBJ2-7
ASSPSGGGGEQY
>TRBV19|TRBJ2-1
ASSLAGSYNEQF
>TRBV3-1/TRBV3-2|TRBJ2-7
ASSQGGLAGEDEQY
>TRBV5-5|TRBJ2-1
ASSLTLNEQF
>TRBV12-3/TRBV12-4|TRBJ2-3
ASRLAGRDTQY
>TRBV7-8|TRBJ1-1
ASTRTGGDTEAF
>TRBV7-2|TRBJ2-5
ASSLGTSGYQETQY